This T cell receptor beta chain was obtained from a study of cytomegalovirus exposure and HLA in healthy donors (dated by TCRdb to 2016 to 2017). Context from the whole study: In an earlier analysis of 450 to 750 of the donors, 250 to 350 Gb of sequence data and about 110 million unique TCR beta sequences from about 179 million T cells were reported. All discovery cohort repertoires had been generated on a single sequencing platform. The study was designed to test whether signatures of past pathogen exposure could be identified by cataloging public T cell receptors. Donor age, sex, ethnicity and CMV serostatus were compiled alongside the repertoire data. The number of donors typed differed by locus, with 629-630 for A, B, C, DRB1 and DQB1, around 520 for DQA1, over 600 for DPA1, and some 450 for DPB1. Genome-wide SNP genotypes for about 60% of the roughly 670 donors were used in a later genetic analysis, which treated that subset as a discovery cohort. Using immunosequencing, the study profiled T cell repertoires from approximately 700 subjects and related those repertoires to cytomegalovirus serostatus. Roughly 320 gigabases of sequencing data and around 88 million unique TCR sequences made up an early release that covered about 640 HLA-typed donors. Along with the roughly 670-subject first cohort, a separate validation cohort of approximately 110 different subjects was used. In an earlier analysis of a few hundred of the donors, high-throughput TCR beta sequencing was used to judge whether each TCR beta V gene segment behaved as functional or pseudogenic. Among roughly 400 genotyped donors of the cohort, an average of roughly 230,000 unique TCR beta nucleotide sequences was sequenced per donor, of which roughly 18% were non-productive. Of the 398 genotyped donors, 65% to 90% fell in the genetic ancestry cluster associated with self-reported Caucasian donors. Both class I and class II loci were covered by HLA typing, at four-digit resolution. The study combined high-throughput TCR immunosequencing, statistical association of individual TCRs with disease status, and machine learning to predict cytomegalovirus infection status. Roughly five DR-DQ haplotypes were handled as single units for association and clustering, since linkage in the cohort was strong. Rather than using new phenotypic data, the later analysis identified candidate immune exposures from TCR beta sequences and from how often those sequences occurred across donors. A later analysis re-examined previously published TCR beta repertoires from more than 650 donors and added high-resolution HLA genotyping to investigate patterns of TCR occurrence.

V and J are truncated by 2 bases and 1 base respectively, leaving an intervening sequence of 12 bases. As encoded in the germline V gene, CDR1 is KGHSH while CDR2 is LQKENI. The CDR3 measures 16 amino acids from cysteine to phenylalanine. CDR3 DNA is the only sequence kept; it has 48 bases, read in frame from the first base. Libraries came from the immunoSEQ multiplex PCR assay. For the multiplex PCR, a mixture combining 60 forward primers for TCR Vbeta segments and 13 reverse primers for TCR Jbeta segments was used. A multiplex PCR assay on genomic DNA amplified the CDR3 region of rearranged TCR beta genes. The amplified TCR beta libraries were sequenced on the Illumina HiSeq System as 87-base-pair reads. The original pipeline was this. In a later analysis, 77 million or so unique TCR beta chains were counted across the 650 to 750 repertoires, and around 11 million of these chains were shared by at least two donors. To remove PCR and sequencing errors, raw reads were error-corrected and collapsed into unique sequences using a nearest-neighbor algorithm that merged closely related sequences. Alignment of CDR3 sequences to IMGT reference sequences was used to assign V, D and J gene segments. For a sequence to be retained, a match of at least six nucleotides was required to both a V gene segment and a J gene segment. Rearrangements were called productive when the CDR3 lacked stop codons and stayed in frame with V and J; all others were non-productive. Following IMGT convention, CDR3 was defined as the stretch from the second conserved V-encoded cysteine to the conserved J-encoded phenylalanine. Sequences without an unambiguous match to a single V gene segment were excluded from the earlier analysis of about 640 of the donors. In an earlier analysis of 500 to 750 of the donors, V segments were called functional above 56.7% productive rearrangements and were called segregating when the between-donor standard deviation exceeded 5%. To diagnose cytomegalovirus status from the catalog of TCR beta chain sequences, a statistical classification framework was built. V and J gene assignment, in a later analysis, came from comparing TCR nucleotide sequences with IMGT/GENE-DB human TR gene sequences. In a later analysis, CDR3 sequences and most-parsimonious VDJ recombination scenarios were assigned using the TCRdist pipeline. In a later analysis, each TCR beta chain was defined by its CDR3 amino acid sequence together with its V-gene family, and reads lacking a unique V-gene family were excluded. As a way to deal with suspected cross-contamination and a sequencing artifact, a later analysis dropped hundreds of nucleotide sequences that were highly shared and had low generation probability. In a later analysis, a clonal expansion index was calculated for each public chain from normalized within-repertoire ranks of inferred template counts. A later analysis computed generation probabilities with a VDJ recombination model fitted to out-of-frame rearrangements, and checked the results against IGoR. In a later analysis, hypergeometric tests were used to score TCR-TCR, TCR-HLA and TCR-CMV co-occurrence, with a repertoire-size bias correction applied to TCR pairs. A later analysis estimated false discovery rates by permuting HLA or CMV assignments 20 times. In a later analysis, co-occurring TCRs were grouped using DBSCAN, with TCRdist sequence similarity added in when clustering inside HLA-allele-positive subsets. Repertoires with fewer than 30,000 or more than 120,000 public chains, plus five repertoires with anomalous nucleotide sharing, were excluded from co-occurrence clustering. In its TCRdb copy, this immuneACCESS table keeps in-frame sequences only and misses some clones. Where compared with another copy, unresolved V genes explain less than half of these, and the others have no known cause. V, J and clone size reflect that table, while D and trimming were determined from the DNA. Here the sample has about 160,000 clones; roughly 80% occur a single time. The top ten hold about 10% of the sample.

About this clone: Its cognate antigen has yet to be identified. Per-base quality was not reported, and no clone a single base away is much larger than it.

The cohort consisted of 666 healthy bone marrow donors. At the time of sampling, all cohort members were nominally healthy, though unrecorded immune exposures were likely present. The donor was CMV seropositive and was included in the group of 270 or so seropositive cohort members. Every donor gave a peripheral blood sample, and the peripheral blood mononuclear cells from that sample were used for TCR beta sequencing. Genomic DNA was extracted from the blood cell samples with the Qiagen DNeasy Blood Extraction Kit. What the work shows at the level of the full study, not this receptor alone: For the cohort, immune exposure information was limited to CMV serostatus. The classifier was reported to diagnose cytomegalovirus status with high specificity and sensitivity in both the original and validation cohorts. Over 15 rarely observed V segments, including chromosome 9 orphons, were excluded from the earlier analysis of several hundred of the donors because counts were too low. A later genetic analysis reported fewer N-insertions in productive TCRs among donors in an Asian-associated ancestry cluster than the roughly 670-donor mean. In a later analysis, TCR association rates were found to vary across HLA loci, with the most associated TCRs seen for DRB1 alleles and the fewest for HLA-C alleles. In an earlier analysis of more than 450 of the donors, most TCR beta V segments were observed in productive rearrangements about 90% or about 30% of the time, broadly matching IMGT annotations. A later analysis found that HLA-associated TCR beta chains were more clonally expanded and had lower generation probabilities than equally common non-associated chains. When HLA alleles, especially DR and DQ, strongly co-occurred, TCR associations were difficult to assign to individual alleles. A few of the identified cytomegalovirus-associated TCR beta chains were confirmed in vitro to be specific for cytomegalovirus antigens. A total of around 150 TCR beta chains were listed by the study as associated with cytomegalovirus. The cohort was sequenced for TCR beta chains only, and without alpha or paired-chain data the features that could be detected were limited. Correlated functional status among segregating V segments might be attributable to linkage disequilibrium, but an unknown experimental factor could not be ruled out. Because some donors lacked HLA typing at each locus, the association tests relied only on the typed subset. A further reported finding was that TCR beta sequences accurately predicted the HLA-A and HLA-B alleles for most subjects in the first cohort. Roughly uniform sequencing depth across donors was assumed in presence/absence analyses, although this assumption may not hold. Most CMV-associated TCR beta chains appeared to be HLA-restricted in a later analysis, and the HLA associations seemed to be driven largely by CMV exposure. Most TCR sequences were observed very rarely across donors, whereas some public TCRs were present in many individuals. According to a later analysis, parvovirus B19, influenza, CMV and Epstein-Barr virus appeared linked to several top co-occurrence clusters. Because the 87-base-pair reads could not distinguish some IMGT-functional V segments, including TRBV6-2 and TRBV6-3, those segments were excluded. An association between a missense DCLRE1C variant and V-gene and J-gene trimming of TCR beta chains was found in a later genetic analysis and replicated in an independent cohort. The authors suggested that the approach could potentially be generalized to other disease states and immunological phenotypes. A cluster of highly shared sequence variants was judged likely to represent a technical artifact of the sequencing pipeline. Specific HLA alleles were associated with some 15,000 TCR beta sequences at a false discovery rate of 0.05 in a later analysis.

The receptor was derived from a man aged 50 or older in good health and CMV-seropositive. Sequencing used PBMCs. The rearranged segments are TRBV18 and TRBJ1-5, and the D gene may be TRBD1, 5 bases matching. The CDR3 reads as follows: CASSPATSGSNQPQHF. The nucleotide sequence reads TGTGCCAGCTCACCAGCGACCTCAGGGAGCAATCAGCCCCAGCATTTT. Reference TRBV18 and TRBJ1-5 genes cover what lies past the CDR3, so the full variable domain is NAGVMQNPRHLVRRRGQEARLRCSPMKGHSHVYWYRQLPEEGLKFMVYLQKENIIDESGMPKERFSAEFPKEGPSILRIQQVVRGDSAAYFCASSPATSGSNQPQHFGDGTRLSIL.